What follows describes a single TCR beta chain. The target antigen is unknown. Time point: baseline, week 1 (first vaccination visit). Indicated treatment: pre-vaccination baseline after standard-of-care therapy. Newly diagnosed WHO grade 3 or 4 IDH1-mutant, ATRX-lost astrocytomas were identified in the donors. Trimming cost V 2 bases and J 1 base, with 10 bases left between them. CDR3 length equals 15 residues. Germline CDR1 reads SGHTA; CDR2 reads FQGNSA. These data belong to a study of a mutant IDH1 vaccine in newly diagnosed glioma. Overall study: Patients had received radiotherapy, temozolomide, or both previously, most receiving both. Study-wide points: Seemingly, pseudoprogression had no relation to changes in the top peripheral T cell clonotypes. Among patients, around 95% showed immune responses induced by the vaccine.

Sequencing was performed with immunoSEQ multiplex PCR; in TCRdb, only in-frame clones are kept and a portion is missing. The repertoire has about 34,000 clones, around 80% of them found once; the top ten carry roughly 10%. The chain has TRBV7-2 and TRBJ2-3; D ambiguous. This TCR came from a man in his fifties with glioma. Some clones in this sample may be carry-over from other donors' samples. The sample consisted of peripheral blood mononuclear cells (PBMCs), taken from a glioma patient treated with radiotherapy, temozolomide or both. Here the CDR3 reads CASSLSGLGTDTQYF. The DNA for the CDR3 is TGTGCCAGCAGCTTAAGTGGGTTAGGCACAGATACGCAGTATTTT.